These 19 T cell receptor beta chains were sequenced from one sample in a study of blood T cell repertoires in COVID-19. The protocol was immunoSEQ multiplex PCR, while the TCRdb copy is restricted to in-frame clones and leaves out a portion. The table lists some 160,000 clones, just over 90% of them singletons. The sequenced sample was peripheral blood. All receptors come from a man between 18 and 29 years old with acute or convalescent COVID-19.

The gene calls are TRBV19 and TRBJ1-5, with 8 bases lining up with TRBD1. Germline CDR1 LNHDA, CDR2 SQIVND (reference sequence). Losses at the gene ends were 4 bases for V and 5 bases for J; bases not matched to a gene: 13. This CDR3 contains 17 residues. CDR3 sequence: CASSTQGARAGHQPQHF. CDR3 nucleotides: TGTGCCAGTAGTACCCAGGGGGCGAGGGCCGGACATCAGCCCCAGCATTTT.

The chain employs TRBV7-9 and TRBJ1-4, with 8 bases fitting TRBD1. The CDR3 is 18 amino acids. Trimming removed 2 bases from V and 3 bases from J; junction bases left unmatched: 11. From germline, CDR1 is SEHNR and CDR2 FQNEAQ (reference sequence). CDR3 sequence: CASSLFGQGAYPNEKLFF. Here the CDR3 DNA reads TGTGCCAGCAGCTTATTCGGCCAGGGGGCTTATCCTAATGAAAAACTGTTTTTT.

The chain recombines TRBV11-2 with TRBJ1-4; a possible D gene is TRBD1 (5 bases). This CDR3 comprises 14 residues. Trimming cost V 5 bases and J 7 bases, with 14 bases left between them. The germline gives CDR1 SGHAT, CDR2 FQNNGV. DNA of the CDR3: TGTGCCAGCAGCCTTGGTCAGGGTAGTGAAAAACTGTTTTTT. As protein: CASSLGQGSEKLFF. The full variable domain, with the rest looked up from reference TRBV11-2 and TRBJ1-4, is EAGVAQSPRYKIIEKRQSVAFWCNPISGHATLYWYQQILGQGPKLLIQFQNNGVVDDSQLPKDRFSAERLKGVDSTLKIQPAKLEDSAVYLCASSLGQGSEKLFFGSGTQLSVL.

The chain couples TRBV7-9 to TRBJ1-5, with TRBD1 matching 8 bases. Germline trimming cut 3 bases from V and 0 bases from J; bases unmatched to any gene: 10. Germline loops: CDR1 SEHNR, CDR2 FQNEAQ (reference sequence). CDR3 size: 18 residues. Written as DNA, the CDR3 is TGTGCCAGCAGCTTCGGACAGGGCATCAGGGCTAGCAATCAGCCCCAGCATTTT. Translation gives CASSFGQGIRASNQPQHF.

This sequence joins TRBV9 and TRBJ1-2, with a possible D match to TRBD1 (6 bases). This CDR3 region has 14 residues. V lost 4 bases and J 0 bases, leaving 10 bases between the germline ends. The V gene's germline CDR1 is SGDLS and CDR2 YYNGEE. The CDR3: CASSRQDPNYGYTF. CDR3 DNA sequence: TGTGCCAGCAGCCGACAGGACCCTAACTATGGCTACACCTTC.

Comment on this clone: The same CDR3 can be traced to other DNA sequences in this sample. The chain carries TRBV5-1 and TRBJ1-1; D perhaps matches TRBD1 (5 bases). Germline loops: CDR1 SGHRS, CDR2 YFSETQ. Trimming stripped 2 bases from V and 3 bases from J, with 8 bases between. This CDR3 contains 13 residues. CDR3 nucleotides: TGCGCCAGCAGCTTCGGGGGAGACACTGAAGCTTTCTTT. Protein sequence: CASSFGGDTEAFF.

This clone was recorded once. The rearrangement links TRBV18 to TRBJ2-7, with 9 bases that match TRBD1. CDR1 KGHSH and CDR2 LQKENI come from the germline V gene. There are 15 residues in the CDR3. V dropped 6 bases and J dropped 4; count of bases not matched to a gene: 10. CDR3 sequence: CASSPAGTGWYEQYF. The CDR3 region has the DNA TGTGCCAGCTCTCCGGCCGGGACAGGGTGGTACGAGCAGTACTTC.

This clone was seen only a few times. The chain has TRBV3-1 (or the pseudogene TRBV3-2) and TRBJ2-2; D is unclear. The V gene lost 4 bases and the J gene lost 5 bases, with 5 bases spanning the gap. In germline, CDR1 is LGHDT, CDR2 YNNKEL (reference sequence). This CDR3 is 12 amino acids long. CDR3: CASSPHTGELFF. The CDR3 DNA reads as TGTGCCAGCAGCCCCCATACCGGGGAGCTGTTTTTT.

This clone was seen a single time. V usage is TRBV30 and J usage is TRBJ1-6; 8 bases match TRBD1. The germline V gene has CDR1 GTSNPN and CDR2 SVGIG (reference sequence). Losses at the gene ends were 3 bases for V and 7 bases for J; bases not matched to a gene: 8. This CDR3 comprises 15 residues. CDR3: CAWSARQGPNSPLHF. The CDR3 nucleotides read TGTGCCTGGAGCGCCCGACAGGGGCCCAATTCACCCCTCCACTTT.

The rearrangement uses TRBV14 and TRBJ1-5, with D hard to call. CDR3 length: 13 residues. Germline V gives CDR1 SGHDN, CDR2 FVKESK. The ends were cut back, 0 bases at V and 4 bases at J, with 4 bases in the middle. The chain's CDR3 is CASSQDLNQPQHF. The CDR3 DNA follows: TGTGCCAGCAGCCAAGATTTAAATCAGCCCCAGCATTTT.

The V call is TRBV7-9, the J call TRBJ2-2, with TRBD2 matching 13 bases. V was pared by 8 bases and J by 2 bases, with 5 bases of the junction left unmatched. Germline V gene data show CDR1 as SEHNR and CDR2 as FQNEAQ (reference sequence). The CDR3 has 16 residues. DNA for the CDR3: TGTGCCAGCGGCGGACTAGCGGGGGAAAACACCGGGGAGCTGTTTTTT. It yields the protein CASGGLAGENTGELFF.

The chain carries TRBV5-1 and TRBJ1-5, with TRBD1 as a possible D gene (5 bases). Per the germline V gene, CDR1 is SGHRS and CDR2 is YFSETQ. V shed 0 bases and J shed 5 bases, with 12 bases lying between them. The CDR3 is 15 amino acids. The CDR3: CASSLGPAGDQPQHF. The CDR3 nucleotides read TGCGCCAGCAGCTTGGGCCCGGCGGGGGATCAGCCCCAGCATTTT.

This chain connects TRBV30 to TRBJ1-5, with D perhaps matching TRBD1 (6 bases). The CDR3 is 16 residues long. V was clipped by 2 bases and J by 0 bases, with 14 bases between them. Per the germline V gene, CDR1 is GTSNPN and CDR2 is SVGIG (reference sequence). DNA for the CDR3: TGTGCCTGGAGTCAAATGGCAGGGGTTAGCAATCAGCCCCAGCATTTT. Amino acids: CAWSQMAGVSNQPQHF.

V usage is TRBV5-1 and J usage is TRBJ1-4, with a tentative D call TRBD1 (6 bases). CDR3 length: 15 amino acids. With 0 bases removed from V and 8 bases from J, the gap between germline ends came to 14 bases. Germline CDR1 SGHRS, CDR2 YFSETQ. DNA of the CDR3: TGCGCCAGCAGCTTGGGGGACACCGGAAAGGAAAAACTGTTTTTT. As protein: CASSLGDTGKEKLFF.

The chain uses TRBV30 and TRBJ1-1; TRBD1 agrees at 8 bases. V lost 1 base to trimming and J lost 1 base; unmatched junction nucleotides: 5. The CDR3 is 15 residues long. CDR1 and CDR2 (germline): GTSNPN, SVGIG (reference sequence). CDR3 protein: CAWSEGQAPNTEAFF. The DNA of the CDR3 is TGTGCCTGGAGTGAGGGACAGGCCCCGAACACTGAAGCTTTCTTT.

The chain uses TRBV30 and TRBJ1-5; D unresolved. From germline, CDR1 is GTSNPN and CDR2 SVGIG (reference sequence). The CDR3 length is 15 residues. Trimming stripped 1 base from V and 1 base from J, with 11 bases between. For the CDR3, the DNA is TGTGCCTGGAGTGCCTCGGGGATCAGCAATCAGCCCCAGCATTTT. It encodes CAWSASGISNQPQHF.

This clone was counted once. The V and J genes are TRBV11-3 and TRBJ2-2; D may be TRBD2 (7 bases). Germline-derived CDR1 and CDR2 are SGHNT and YENEEA. The CDR3 spans 17 residues. V was clipped by 5 bases and J by 3 bases, with 19 bases between them. In nucleotides, the CDR3 is TGTGCCAGCAGCGAAGGCGGGGGCTGGCGGGACACCGGGGAGCTGTTTTTT. Translating it yields CASSEGGGWRDTGELFF.

This chain links TRBV25-1 with TRBJ2-3, with a possible D match to TRBD2 (5 bases). Germline CDR1 reads MGHDK; CDR2 reads SYGVNS. The V end was cut by 2 bases, the J end by 0 bases, with 9 bases between. This CDR3 has 15 residues. The CDR3 nucleotides are TGTGCCAGCAGTGAACCCGGGATTAGCACAGATACGCAGTATTTT. It is translated as CASSEPGISTDTQYF. The variable domain in full, with the rest retrieved from reference TRBV25-1 and TRBJ2-3, is EADIYQTPRYLVIGTGKKITLECSQTMGHDKMYWYQQDPGMELHLIHYSYGVNSTEKGDLSSESTVSRIRTEHFPLTLESARPSHTSQYLCASSEPGISTDTQYFGPGTRLTVL.

This chain links TRBV7-9 with TRBJ1-6, with D uncertain. CDR1 and CDR2 (germline): SEHNR, FQNEAQ (reference sequence). CDR3 size: 16 residues. Trimming pared 4 bases from V and 0 bases from J, leaving 10 bases between. CDR3 amino acids: CASSSVGLSYNSPLHF. CDR3 nucleotide sequence: TGTGCCAGCAGCTCCGTTGGGCTCTCCTATAATTCACCCCTCCACTTT.